Listed below are T cell receptor beta chains from one sample, sequenced in a study of T cell changes during pregnancy in multiple sclerosis. The table came from immunoSEQ multiplex PCR; TCRdb's copy has only in-frame clones and leaves some out. The sample yields 50,000 to 60,000 clones, 75% to 90% seen once. The specimen comprised peripheral blood, sampled after pregnancy. Receptors were obtained from a female donor with multiple sclerosis, enrolled in a pregnancy study. Each CDR3 is given with its conserved first and last residue. The D gene is left open where the match is weak. The size of a clone is reported for some rows only, either as once, few or many, or as a class for expanded clones.

TGTGCCACCAGCAGAGGTAGCGGGGGTTCAAGCTCCTACAATGAGCAGTTCTTC,CATSRGSGGSSSYNEQFF,TRBD2,once,TRBJ2-1,TRBV15,18
TGTGCCAGCAGCCGAATAAGTGCTGCGGGGTACACAGATACGCAGTATTTT,CASSRISAAGYTDTQYF,-,-,TRBJ2-3,TRBV5-5,17
TGTGCCAGCACCACTTGGGGACAACCGTTTTTGGTTCGCAATGAGCAGTTCTTC,CASTTWGQPFLVRNEQFF,-,-,TRBJ2-1,TRBV5-4,18
TGTGCCAGCAGCGTAGGGCAGGGGGGCCTACAGACCCAGTACTTC,CASSVGQGGLQTQYF,-,-,TRBJ2-5,TRBV9,15
TGTGCCACCAGCAGACGGGGGGGTTATCAAGAGACCCAGTACTTC,CATSRRGGYQETQYF,TRBD2,-,TRBJ2-5,TRBV15,15
TGTGCCAGCAGTCCCCAGGCCTCTGGGGCCAACGTCCTGACTTTC,CASSPQASGANVLTF,-,-,TRBJ2-6,TRBV6-1,15
TGTGCCAGCAGCCTGCGGACCCCCGGGATCCAGTACTTC,CASSLRTPGIQYF,-,-,TRBJ2-5,TRBV11-2,13
TGTGCCAGTAGTACTTACACTGAAGCTTTCTTT,CASSTYTEAFF,-,-,TRBJ1-1,TRBV19,11
TGTGCCAGCTCGGTTGGAGGGGCGTCTGAAGCTTTCTTT,CASSVGGASEAFF,-,-,TRBJ1-1,TRBV5-6,13
TGTGCCAGCAGCGGCGGGGGAGGACAGTTTTTCTCTGGAAACACCATATATTTT,CASSGGGGQFFSGNTIYF,-,-,TRBJ1-3,TRBV5-4,18